This T cell receptor beta chain was captured in a study of cytomegalovirus exposure and HLA in healthy donors. About this clone itself: What it binds is not known.

Study-wide results and limits: A later analysis showed HLA-associated TCR beta chains outstripping equally common others in clonal expansion. CMV serostatus stood as the only immune exposure information on hand. TCR beta V segments were, for the most part, productive about 87% or about 30% of the time in an earlier analysis. Exclusion applied to some V segments, including TRBV6-2 and TRBV6-3, as they were indistinguishable.

PCR was performed using 60 Vbeta and 13 Jbeta primers. The data were produced by immunoSEQ multiplex PCR, yet TCRdb's version contains in-frame clones alone and is incomplete. This table lists about 170,000 clones. From germline, CDR1 is LNHNV and CDR2 YYDKDF (reference sequence). The CDR3 consists of 18 residues. V lost 0 bases, J lost 1 base, and 8 bases stayed unmatched. Sequencing used PBMCs. The chain links TRBV15 to TRBJ2-2, with 7 bases matching TRBD2. The source of this sequence is an older woman in good health and CMV-seronegative. CDR3 loop: CATSRDRGGDENTGELFF. CDR3 DNA sequence: TGTGCCACCAGCAGAGATCGCGGGGGTGATGAGAACACCGGGGAGCTGTTTTTT.